This is a list of T cell receptor beta chains from one sample in a study of molecular identifiers for immune sequencing clone quantification. Each CDR3 protein is one row after TCRdb ran MiXCR on the PCR reads. The sample holds over 300,000 distinct CDR3 sequences, roughly 24% seen once. The material sequenced was naive CD8+ T cells from blood, with Jurkat cell RNA spiked in. The receptors here all came from a human donor in good health. Some libraries in this study had Jurkat cell RNA spiked in. The CDR3 runs from the conserved cysteine through the conserved F or W. D genes are given only for firm matches. Only some rows state a clone size, as once, few, many or a class for expanded clones.

j_call: TRBJ2-5
v_call: TRBV7-2
clone_size: many
d_call: -
cdr3_length: 16
cdr3_nt: TGTGCCAGCAGCTTAGCTACCGGGACACCCCAAGAGACCCAGTACTTC
cdr3_aa: CASSLATGTPQETQYF

j_call: TRBJ1-1
v_call: TRBV27
clone_size: few
d_call: -
cdr3_length: 14
cdr3_nt: TGTGCCAGCAAAATCCGGGGCGGGAACACTGAAGCTTTCTTT
cdr3_aa: CASKIRGGNTEAFF

j_call: TRBJ2-2
v_call: TRBV3-1
clone_size: few
d_call: -
cdr3_length: 14
cdr3_nt: TGTGCCAGCAGCGAAGACAGATACACCGGGGAGCTGTTTTTT
cdr3_aa: CASSEDRYTGELFF

j_call: TRBJ1-5
v_call: TRBV21-1
clone_size: -
d_call: -
cdr3_length: 22
cdr3_nt: TGTGCCAGCAGCAAATCAGGCAGGGACAGGGGGCCCCGCGCGATGAGCAATCAGCCCCAGCATTTT
cdr3_aa: CASSKSGRDRGPRAMSNQPQHF

j_call: TRBJ1-5
v_call: TRBV19
clone_size: few
d_call: -
cdr3_length: 15
cdr3_nt: TGTGCCAGTAGTCCCCACAATGGGGGGAATCAGCCCCAGCATTTT
cdr3_aa: CASSPHNGGNQPQHF

j_call: TRBJ2-3
v_call: TRBV13
clone_size: many
d_call: -
cdr3_length: 14
cdr3_nt: TGTGCCAGCAGGGGATCAGGGAGACCGGGTACGCAGTATTTT
cdr3_aa: CASRGSGRPGTQYF

j_call: TRBJ2-7
v_call: TRBV20-1
clone_size: few
d_call: -
cdr3_length: 13
cdr3_nt: TGCAGTGCCCACTGGGAAACCTCCTACGAGCAGTACTTC
cdr3_aa: CSAHWETSYEQYF

j_call: TRBJ2-1
v_call: TRBV2
clone_size: few
d_call: -
cdr3_length: 10
cdr3_nt: TGTGCCAGCAGCCGGAGAGAGCAGTTCTTC
cdr3_aa: CASSRREQFF

j_call: TRBJ2-5
v_call: TRBV4-1
clone_size: few
d_call: -
cdr3_length: 15
cdr3_nt: TGCGCCAGCAGCCGCCCGGGACAAGCTCAAGAGACCCAGTACTTC
cdr3_aa: CASSRPGQAQETQYF

j_call: TRBJ2-2
v_call: TRBV19
clone_size: few
d_call: -
cdr3_length: 13
cdr3_nt: TGTGCCAGTAGTTGGATGAACACCGGGGAGCTGTTTTTT
cdr3_aa: CASSWMNTGELFF